Presented here are 22 T cell receptor beta chains from one specimen sequenced in a study of control samples from healthy donors and cancer patients. TCRdb's table, derived via immunoSEQ multiplex PCR, lists solely in-frame clones and lacks some. The sample holds 35,000 to 50,000 clones, 87% seen once. Sequences were obtained from PBMCs. Every receptor here comes from a woman aged 55-70 years with lung cancer.

The chain combines TRBV6-6 with TRBJ1-2; TRBD1 is a possible D gene (6 bases). The CDR3 spans 15 residues. Trimming cost V 5 bases and J 6 bases, with 19 bases left between them. Germline V gene sequence: CDR1 MNHNY, CDR2 SVGAGI (reference sequence). CDR3 nucleotide sequence: TGTGCCAGCAGTCCGCGGGAGGGGGGGGCCGATGGCTACACCTTC. The encoded protein is CASSPREGGADGYTF.

CDR3: CASSWRGPGNTIYF. CDR3 nucleotides: TGTGCCAGCAGCTGGCGGGGGCCTGGAAACACCATATATTTT. The chain employs TRBV11-2 and TRBJ1-3; tentatively, D is TRBD1 (6 bases). The CDR3 is 14 amino acids. The V end lost 4 bases, the J end lost 2 bases, and 9 bases lay between the germline ends. Germline V CDR1 and CDR2: SGHAT, FQNNGV.

The chain recombines TRBV4-3 with TRBJ1-1; 9 positions match TRBD1. CDR1 and CDR2 (germline): LGHNA, YSLEER. CDR3 length: 16 amino acids. Trimming cost V 4 bases and J 5 bases; bases outside gene matches: 11. The CDR3 protein is CASSLLGTGRGTEAFF. The DNA for the CDR3 is TGCGCCAGCAGCCTTTTGGGGACAGGGAGGGGAACTGAAGCTTTCTTT.

The chain joins TRBV2 to TRBJ1-5; D is perhaps TRBD1 (6 bases). The CDR3 runs to 13 residues. The germline V and J ends were trimmed by 5 bases and 4 bases, with 9 bases remaining between them. Germline CDR1 SNHLY, CDR2 FYNNEI. The CDR3 loop is CASSKQGNQPQHF. DNA for the CDR3: TGTGCCAGCAGTAAGCAGGGGAATCAGCCCCAGCATTTT.

This chain uses TRBV10-3 with TRBJ2-7; no reliable D call. The CDR3 runs to 11 residues. From germline, CDR1 is ENHRY and CDR2 SYGVKD. Trimming took 0 bases from V and 5 from J, leaving 2 bases between them. CDR3: CAISESHEQYF. Here the CDR3 DNA reads TGTGCCATCAGTGAGTCGCACGAGCAGTACTTC.

The V gene is TRBV27, the J gene TRBJ2-1; D gene ambiguous. The CDR3 loop spans 11 amino acids. V was pared by 5 bases and J by 6 bases, with 5 bases between. CDR1 is MNHEY, CDR2 SMNVEV, per germline (reference sequence). The CDR3 here is CASSLANEQFF. The CDR3 nucleotides are TGTGCCAGCAGTCTTGCCAATGAGCAGTTCTTC.

The CDR3 sequence: CASSPRLGSSYNEQFF. In DNA form, the CDR3 reads TGTGCCAGCAGCCCCCGACTGGGAAGCTCCTACAATGAGCAGTTCTTC. The gene calls are TRBV11-3 and TRBJ2-1, with D hard to call. Germline assignment: CDR1 SGHNT and CDR2 YENEEA. V dropped 5 bases and J dropped 0 bases, with 14 bases sitting between them. There are 16 residues in the CDR3.

This sequence joins TRBV10-2 and TRBJ2-7; D possibly corresponds to TRBD1 (5 bases). Germline V CDR1 and CDR2: WSHSY, SAAADI. The CDR3 spans 12 residues. The V and J ends lost 5 bases and 9 bases respectively, with 14 bases between them. The CDR3 is CASSTVRVAQYF. CDR3 DNA: TGCGCCAGCAGTACAGTCAGGGTGGCGCAGTACTTC.

This chain joins TRBV28 and TRBJ1-5; D call uncertain. Germline lookup yields CDR1 MDHEN and CDR2 SYDVKM. The CDR3 runs to 12 residues. V was trimmed by 3 bases and J by 6 bases, leaving 6 bases between them. In nucleotides, the CDR3 is TGTGCCAGCAGTTTCCGACGTCAGCCCCAGCATTTT. It codes for CASSFRRQPQHF.

This clone has only a few counts. The rearrangement joins TRBV24-1 to TRBJ2-3, with unresolved D. Trimming stripped 0 bases from V and 3 bases from J, with 6 bases between. CDR1 and CDR2 (germline): KGHDR, SFDVKD. The CDR3 consists of 14 residues. CDR3 bases: TGTGCCACCAGTGATTTGACGGTGACAGATACGCAGTATTTT. Its translation is CATSDLTVTDTQYF.

This chain joins TRBV7-2 and TRBJ2-7; tentatively, D is TRBD1 (6 bases). The CDR3 spans 14 residues. Germline V CDR1 and CDR2: SGHTA, FQGNSA. Trimming took 6 bases from V and 6 from J, leaving 18 bases between them. The CDR3 DNA sequence: TGTGCCAGCAGTTCAACCAGGGGCGTTGTCGAGCAGTACTTC. Translating gives CASSSTRGVVEQYF.

The chain combines TRBV6-5 with TRBJ1-4; TRBD1 agrees at 9 bases. Germline loops: CDR1 MNHEY, CDR2 SVGAGI. J lost 7 bases, V lost 6 bases, and 6 bases had no gene match. The CDR3 is made up of 14 amino acids. The CDR3 here is CASSTGGDSEKLFF. In nucleotides, the CDR3 is TGTGCCAGCAGCACAGGGGGCGATAGTGAAAAACTGTTTTTT.

The gene calls are TRBV4-1 and TRBJ2-1; D perhaps matches TRBD1 (6 bases). V was trimmed by 2 bases and J by 5 bases, leaving 10 bases between them. The V gene's germline CDR1 is MGHRA and CDR2 YSYEKL. This CDR3 has 14 residues. Here the CDR3 reads CASSQQGINNEQFF. The CDR3 nucleotides are TGCGCCAGCAGCCAACAGGGGATCAACAATGAGCAGTTCTTC.

The chain links TRBV20-1 to TRBJ2-1; 8 nucleotides align to TRBD2. Per germline, CDR1 DFQATT and CDR2 SNEGSKA (reference sequence). V shed 3 bases and J 9 bases; nucleotides not matched to a gene: 10. This CDR3 has 14 amino acids. In DNA form, the CDR3 reads TGCAGTGCTAGTCCAGCGGGAGTTTTGGGTGAGCAGTTCTTC. It specifies CSASPAGVLGEQFF.

This chain links TRBV7-9 with TRBJ2-3; 8 bases fit TRBD2. This CDR3 comprises 15 residues. J was trimmed by 0 bases and V by 5 bases; bases with no gene match: 4. Germline loops: CDR1 SEHNR, CDR2 FQNEAQ (reference sequence). CDR3 protein: CASSRTSGSTDTQYF. For the CDR3, the DNA is TGTGCCAGCAGCCGTACTAGCGGCAGCACAGATACGCAGTATTTT.

The chain carries TRBV5-5 and TRBJ1-5, with a tentative D call TRBD1 (6 bases). The CDR3 consists of 17 residues. Germline-derived CDR1 and CDR2 are SGHKS and YYEKEE (reference sequence). The V end lost 1 base, the J end lost 4 bases, and 18 bases lay between the germline ends. In DNA form, the CDR3 reads TGTGCCAGCAGCTTGCAGGCGACAGGTGGGGGAAATCAGCCCCAGCATTTT. Amino acids: CASSLQATGGGNQPQHF.

The V call is TRBV30, the J call TRBJ1-1; D is perhaps TRBD1 (5 bases). This CDR3 is 12 amino acids long. Trimming took 4 bases from V and 2 from J, leaving 8 bases between them. Germline V gene sequence: CDR1 GTSNPN, CDR2 SVGIG (reference sequence). The CDR3 spells CAWTGTNTEAFF. In DNA, the CDR3 is TGTGCCTGGACAGGGACTAACACTGAAGCTTTCTTT. The whole variable domain, filled in from reference TRBV30 and TRBJ1-1, reads SQTIHQWPATLVQPVGSPLSLECTVEGTSNPNLYWYRQAAGRGLQLLFYSVGIGQISSEVPQNLSASRPQDRQFILSSKKLLLSDSGFYLCAWTGTNTEAFFGQGTRLTVV.

The chain carries TRBV24-1 and TRBJ2-7; TRBD1 matches at 8 bases. The V segment lost 3 bases and the J segment 5 bases; nucleotides outside the gene matches: 5. From germline, CDR1 is KGHDR and CDR2 SFDVKD. This CDR3 has 14 residues. Here the CDR3 reads CATSDPGTGNEQYF. In DNA form, the CDR3 reads TGTGCCACCAGTGATCCCGGGACAGGAAACGAGCAGTACTTC.

CDR3 region: CASSVGSPNEQFF. CDR3 nucleotides: TGTGCCAGCAGCGTAGGATCCCCCAATGAGCAGTTCTTC. The rearrangement links TRBV9 to TRBJ2-1; the D is unclear. V was shortened by 0 bases and J by 6 bases, with 7 bases between the two germline ends. CDR1 SGDLS and CDR2 YYNGEE come from the germline V gene. The CDR3 loop spans 13 amino acids. The full variable domain, with the rest looked up from reference TRBV9 and TRBJ2-1, is DSGVTQTPKHLITATGQRVTLRCSPRSGDLSVYWYQQSLDQGLQFLIQYYNGEERAKGNILERFSAQQFPDLHSELNLSSLELGDSALYFCASSVGSPNEQFFGPGTRLTVL.

This rearrangement joins TRBV28 to TRBJ2-7; TRBD1 is a possible D gene (7 bases). Trimming took 4 bases from V and 9 from J, leaving 22 bases between them. Germline lookup yields CDR1 MDHEN and CDR2 SYDVKM. CDR3 length: 15 residues. CDR3 protein: CASSSQGGGIPRQYF. The CDR3 bases are TGTGCCAGCAGTTCCCAGGGGGGAGGAATCCCCCGGCAGTACTTC.

The rearrangement links TRBV5-4 to TRBJ1-4, with D unclear. Germline assignment: CDR1 SGHNT and CDR2 YYREEE (reference sequence). The CDR3 totals 18 residues. V lost 0 bases, J lost 0 bases, and 15 bases lay in between. The CDR3 protein is CASSLDVATISTNEKLFF. For the CDR3, the DNA is TGTGCCAGCAGCTTGGATGTAGCTACTATTTCAACTAATGAAAAACTGTTTTTT.

This rearrangement joins TRBV27 to TRBJ2-5; no firm D call. The V end was cut by 5 bases, the J end by 1 base, with 8 bases between. Germline values: CDR1 MNHEY, CDR2 SMNVEV (reference sequence). The CDR3 has 13 residues. DNA for the CDR3: TGTGCCAGCAGTATTCGGCCCCAAGAGACCCAGTACTTC. This codes for CASSIRPQETQYF.